Listed below are T cell receptor beta chains from one sample, sequenced in a study of Ad26.COV2.S vaccination and SARS-CoV-2 variants. Clones were sequenced by immunoSEQ multiplex PCR, and TCRdb holds only the in-frame ones, with some missing. The data contain 440,000 or so clones, about 90% of them singletons. The starting material was peripheral blood, obtained in a trial of Ad26.COV2.S vaccine versus placebo. The receptors were gathered from a person between 18 and 59 years old who received the Ad26.COV2.S COVID-19 vaccine or a placebo. CDR3s include the opening cysteine and the closing phenylalanine or tryptophan. The order of the fields is CDR3 DNA, CDR3 protein, J gene, V gene, D gene, clone size. A D gene is named only where the DNA matches it firmly. Clone sizes are given selectively: once, few, many, or a class where the clone is expanded.

TGTGCCAGCAGTTTTTCCGGGGAAGAGACCCAGTACTTC | CASSFSGEETQYF | TRBJ2-5 | TRBV12-3/TRBV12-4 | - | -
TGTGCCTGGAGTGCCGATTTGAGCACAGATACGCAGTATTTT | CAWSADLSTDTQYF | TRBJ2-3 | TRBV30 | - | -
TGTGCCAGTAATACAATAACCCGGGGATACATGAACACTGAAGCTTTCTTT | CASNTITRGYMNTEAFF | TRBJ1-1 | TRBV19 | - | -
TGTGCCAGCAGCAAAGGGATAGGGGGCTCCTACGAGCAGTACTTC | CASSKGIGGSYEQYF | TRBJ2-7 | TRBV21-1 | - | -
TGTGCCAGCAGTTTCGCGGGGAGTCAGCCCCAGCATTTT | CASSFAGSQPQHF | TRBJ1-5 | TRBV27 | - | -
TGTGCCAGCAGCTTAGGGGTCACCGGGACAGGGGGTGATGAGCAGTTCTTC | CASSLGVTGTGGDEQFF | TRBJ2-1 | TRBV7-9 | TRBD1 | -
TGCGCCAGCAGCCAAGGACAGGGGGCGCAGGAGACCCAGTACTTC | CASSQGQGAQETQYF | TRBJ2-5 | TRBV5-1 | TRBD1 | -
TGTGCCAGCAGTAGTACTAGCGGGGGGAGTGCTAGCACAGATACGCAGTATTTT | CASSSTSGGSASTDTQYF | TRBJ2-3 | TRBV2 | TRBD2 | -
TGCGCCAGCAGCCAAGAGGGGCCCCTCGGGGAAAAACTGTTTTTT | CASSQEGPLGEKLFF | TRBJ1-4 | TRBV4-1 | - | -
TGTGCCAGCAGCCTATATTCCGGGAACCCCAATGAGCAGTTCTTC | CASSLYSGNPNEQFF | TRBJ2-1 | TRBV11-3 | - | -
TGCGCCAGCAGCCAGGTTAGAGCGGGGATAACCTACAATGAGCAGTTCTTC | CASSQVRAGITYNEQFF | TRBJ2-1 | TRBV4-1 | TRBD2 | -
TGTGCCAGCAGCGAGCCGGACAGACACTCTGGAAACACCATATATTTT | CASSEPDRHSGNTIYF | TRBJ1-3 | TRBV9 | - | -
TGTGCCACCAGTGACACCTACTATGGCTACACCTTC | CATSDTYYGYTF | TRBJ1-2 | TRBV15 | - | -
TGTGCCAGCAGTCCTATGGGGCCAGCCTACGAGCAGTACTTC | CASSPMGPAYEQYF | TRBJ2-7 | TRBV7-8 | - | -
TGTGCCACCAGCACGGCAGGGACCAGCTTGGTCTACGAGCAGTACTTC | CATSTAGTSLVYEQYF | TRBJ2-7 | TRBV15 | - | -
TGTGCCAGCAGCCTAGGAGGCAGCTCTGGAAACACCATATATTTT | CASSLGGSSGNTIYF | TRBJ1-3 | TRBV11-3 | - | -
TGTGCCAGCAGCTCCCCGAATCGACCCCTCCACTTT | CASSSPNRPLHF | TRBJ1-6 | TRBV5-5 | - | -
TGTGCCAGCAGCTTAGGAGGTGGGGCTGGGGCCAACGTCCTGACTTTC | CASSLGGGAGANVLTF | TRBJ2-6 | TRBV7-9 | - | -
TGTGCCAGCAGGCCAAAACCGGGCCTCGGAGGGACTGAAGCTTTCTTT | CASRPKPGLGGTEAFF | TRBJ1-1 | TRBV5-6 | - | -
TGTGCCAGCAAAGGGTTTGTGGGGACTGAAGCTTTCTTT | CASKGFVGTEAFF | TRBJ1-1 | TRBV28 | - | -
TGCAGCGTTGACTTATACAATGAGCAGTTCTTC | CSVDLYNEQFF | TRBJ2-1 | TRBV29-1 | - | -
TGTGCCAGCAGCTTAAACGGGGGGGTTTTGAGTACAGATACGCAGTATTTT | CASSLNGGVLSTDTQYF | TRBJ2-3 | TRBV11-2 | TRBD2 | -
TGTGCCACCAGTGAAGCGGGACAGCTGATCACCCAGCCCCAGCATTTT | CATSEAGQLITQPQHF | TRBJ1-5 | TRBV24-1 | TRBD1 | -
TGTGCCAGCAGCTTTCTGTTTAGCTCTGGAAACACCATATATTTT | CASSFLFSSGNTIYF | TRBJ1-3 | TRBV7-2 | - | -
TGTGCCAGCAGCGTAGTAGGGACAGGGGGCACTGAAGCTTTCTTT | CASSVVGTGGTEAFF | TRBJ1-1 | TRBV9 | TRBD1 | -
TGTGCCAGCAGGTTGGGTAGCGGGGTTTACAATGAGCAGTTCTTC | CASRLGSGVYNEQFF | TRBJ2-1 | TRBV27 | TRBD2 | -
TGTGCCAGCAGCTCAATTCGGGGAGAGGGGACGATAGCCAAAAACATTCAGTACTTC | CASSSIRGEGTIAKNIQYF | TRBJ2-4 | TRBV11-2 | - | -
TGTGCCAGCAGTCAGGGTAATGAAGCTTTCTTT | CASSQGNEAFF | TRBJ1-1 | TRBV27 | - | -
TGTGCCAGCAGCGGAGGACAGATTCAAGAGACCCAGTACTTC | CASSGGQIQETQYF | TRBJ2-5 | TRBV9 | - | once
TGTGCCAGCAGTGAAGCGCTTCAAGTCCCCCAGCATTTT | CASSEALQVPQHF | TRBJ1-5 | TRBV2 | - | -
TGCGCCAGCAGCGAGCTTCGAGAGACCCAGTACTTC | CASSELRETQYF | TRBJ2-5 | TRBV5-1 | - | -
TGTGCCAGCAGCCCCCTTCCGGGACAGGGGGCGCATGACAAAAACATTCAGTACTTC | CASSPLPGQGAHDKNIQYF | TRBJ2-4 | TRBV7-9 | TRBD1 | once
TGCAGCGTTGAAACGACAGCTGAAGCTTTCTTT | CSVETTAEAFF | TRBJ1-1 | TRBV29-1 | - | -
TGTGCCAGCTCACCAGTGGAGAACTACGAGCAGTACTTC | CASSPVENYEQYF | TRBJ2-7 | TRBV18 | - | few
TGTGCCAGCAGCCAGAAGACAGGGTGGAACACTGAAGCTTTCTTT | CASSQKTGWNTEAFF | TRBJ1-1 | TRBV7-9 | TRBD1 | -
TGTGCCAGCACTAAAACAGGGCGGACCGGGGAGCTGTTTTTT | CASTKTGRTGELFF | TRBJ2-2 | TRBV6-5 | - | -
TGTGCCAGCAGCTCCGACCTCTCCTACGAGCAGTACTTC | CASSSDLSYEQYF | TRBJ2-7 | TRBV7-9 | - | -
TGTGCCAGCAGCCCCTTGATTTGGGACCGCATGAGGAACACTGAAGCTTTCTTT | CASSPLIWDRMRNTEAFF | TRBJ1-1 | TRBV7-2 | - | once
TGTGCCAGCAGCACTTCGAGCCTCAGCTCCTACAATGAGCAGTTCTTC | CASSTSSLSSYNEQFF | TRBJ2-1 | TRBV6-2/TRBV6-3 | - | -
TGTGCCAGCAGCCAAGGTGGGGAAGCCGGTACGCAGTATTTT | CASSQGGEAGTQYF | TRBJ2-3 | TRBV3-1/TRBV3-2 | - | once
TGTGCCAGTAGTATAGTTTCAGGGGCTAATCAGCCCCAGCATTTT | CASSIVSGANQPQHF | TRBJ1-5 | TRBV19 | - | -
TGCGCCAGCAGCTTGGGGGGGCTTAAAGATACGCAGTATTTT | CASSLGGLKDTQYF | TRBJ2-3 | TRBV5-1 | - | -
TGTGCCAGCAGTCGCGGACAGCCTATGAACACTGAAGCTTTCTTT | CASSRGQPMNTEAFF | TRBJ1-1 | TRBV6-5 | - | -
TGTGCCAGCAGTTACGGGAGGGGGAGGCAGTACTTC | CASSYGRGRQYF | TRBJ2-7 | TRBV6-6 | - | -
TGTGCCAGCAGTTTACGACAGGGGTATTTCTACGAGCAGTACTTC | CASSLRQGYFYEQYF | TRBJ2-7 | TRBV27 | TRBD1 | -
TGTGCCAGCAGTGAAATAAGGGGCGATTCACCCCTCCACTTT | CASSEIRGDSPLHF | TRBJ1-6 | TRBV25-1 | - | -
TGCGCCAGCAGCTTGGCCGTCAGTCAAGAGACCCAGTACTTC | CASSLAVSQETQYF | TRBJ2-5 | TRBV5-1 | - | -
TGTGCCAGCAGTCTAATACAGGGTCTGAACACCGGGGAGCTGTTTTTT | CASSLIQGLNTGELFF | TRBJ2-2 | TRBV6-2/TRBV6-3 | - | -
TGTGCCAGCAGCTCGCCAACAGGGGGTCACTACGAGCAGTACTTC | CASSSPTGGHYEQYF | TRBJ2-7 | TRBV7-2 | TRBD1 | once
TGCAGTGCTAGTGGTGGGACCTCGGGGGCAGCCTACGAGCAGTACTTC | CSASGGTSGAAYEQYF | TRBJ2-7 | TRBV20-1 | - | few
TGTGCCTGGAGTAAGGGTGAGCCCTCCTACGAGCAGTACTTC | CAWSKGEPSYEQYF | TRBJ2-7 | TRBV30 | - | -
TGTGCCAGCAGCTGGCCGAAGACGGAGGCCGGGGGGGGCACCATATATTTT | CASSWPKTEAGGGTIYF | TRBJ1-3 | TRBV7-2 | - | -
TGTGCCAGTAGTATAGCTCCCACCAGCTCCTACAATGAGCAGTTCTTC | CASSIAPTSSYNEQFF | TRBJ2-1 | TRBV19 | - | -
TGTGCCAGCACCCGAAGAGGGGGCGTCAATAACACCGGGGAGCTGTTTTTT | CASTRRGGVNNTGELFF | TRBJ2-2 | TRBV2 | TRBD1 | -
TGCGCCAGCAGCCAAGTACACGCTAGGAGCAGGGCAGTGGTGAACACTGAAGCTTTCTTT | CASSQVHARSRAVVNTEAFF | TRBJ1-1 | TRBV4-3 | - | -
TGTGCCAGCAGCTTAGCCAGGGGACTAGCGGGGAAAGAGACCCAGTACTTC | CASSLARGLAGKETQYF | TRBJ2-5 | TRBV7-2 | TRBD2 | -
TGTGCCAGCAGCCCAATCCTCTCTGGGGCCAACGTCCTGACTTTC | CASSPILSGANVLTF | TRBJ2-6 | TRBV7-2 | - | -